Listed below are T cell receptor beta chains from one sample, sequenced in a study of blood T cell repertoires in COVID-19. Assay used: immunoSEQ multiplex PCR; TCRdb lists only in-frame clones, some missing. The sample has about 280,000 clones; 65% to 90% are singletons. The material sequenced was peripheral blood. Receptor source: a human donor in a cohort sampled during active COVID-19. Each CDR3 is given with its conserved first and last residue. Fields, in order: D gene, clone size, V gene, J gene, CDR3 DNA, CDR3 protein. A D gene is named only where the DNA matches it firmly. Expanded clones get a size class; other rows say once, few or many, or leave the size out.

TRBD1	.	TRBV4-1	TRBJ1-4	TGCGCCAGCAGCCAGTCGGGACAGATGGGTGAAAAACTGTTTTTT	CASSQSGQMGEKLFF
.	.	TRBV15	TRBJ1-1	TGTGCCACCAGCCCCCAGGACAGAAGGAACACTGAAGCTTTCTTT	CATSPQDRRNTEAFF
.	.	TRBV12-3/TRBV12-4	TRBJ2-7	TGTGCCAGCAGGCGGGGCGGACGCGACGAGCAGTACTTC	CASRRGGRDEQYF
.	.	TRBV3-1/TRBV3-2	TRBJ2-7	TGTGCCAGCAGCCAAGCGAACAAGGGGTCCTACGAGCAGTACTTC	CASSQANKGSYEQYF
TRBD1	.	TRBV28	TRBJ1-4	TGTGCCAGCAGTTTAGTGCGGGGGACAGGGGTTGAAAAACTGTTTTTT	CASSLVRGTGVEKLFF
.	.	TRBV6-2/TRBV6-3	TRBJ2-3	TGTGCCAGCAGTTACCGAGGTTGGGCAGATACGCAGTATTTT	CASSYRGWADTQYF
.	.	TRBV10-1	TRBJ2-5	TGCGCCAGCAGTCCTCCTTCCGGGATGGAGGGAGAGACCCAGTACTTC	CASSPPSGMEGETQYF
.	.	TRBV3-1/TRBV3-2	TRBJ2-2	TGTGCCAGCAGCCAAGCTAGCGTTAACACCGGGGAGCTGTTTTTT	CASSQASVNTGELFF
.	.	TRBV7-2	TRBJ2-1	TGTGCCAGCAGCTTAGTCGGAGGGCCCTACAATGAGCAGTTCTTC	CASSLVGGPYNEQFF
TRBD1	once	TRBV3-1/TRBV3-2	TRBJ1-5	TGTGCCAGCAGCCAATCGCTGACAGGGTCCGGTCAGCCCCAGCATTTT	CASSQSLTGSGQPQHF
.	.	TRBV6-6	TRBJ2-1	TGTGCCAGCAGTTACTCAGAGGGTGAGCAGTTCTTC	CASSYSEGEQFF
TRBD1	.	TRBV29-1	TRBJ2-2	TGCAGCGTTGAAGCGGGGGTTGGGACAGGGGCAACCGGGGAGCTGTTTTTT	CSVEAGVGTGATGELFF
TRBD2	.	TRBV7-2	TRBJ2-7	TGTGCCAGCAGCATTAGCGGGTACGAGCAGTACTTC	CASSISGYEQYF
.	.	TRBV14	TRBJ1-2	TGTGCCAGCAGCCAAACAGGGTCCTATGGCTACACCTTC	CASSQTGSYGYTF
TRBD1	.	TRBV19	TRBJ1-1	TGTGCCAGTAGTTTTTCCGGACAGGTGAACACTGAAGCTTTCTTT	CASSFSGQVNTEAFF
.	.	TRBV3-1/TRBV3-2	TRBJ1-2	TGTGCCAGCAGCACCCAGACAGGTTCTGGTGGCTACACCTTC	CASSTQTGSGGYTF
.	.	TRBV7-2	TRBJ2-7	TGTGCCAGCAATCCCGGGGAAACCTACGAGCAGTACTTC	CASNPGETYEQYF
.	.	TRBV5-1	TRBJ2-3	TGCGCCAGCAGCTATAGCGCCTTGTTCACAGATACGCAGTATTTT	CASSYSALFTDTQYF